The 20 T cell receptor beta chains in this list originate from one sample, sequenced in a study of blood T cells in healthy people across ages. Combining a sample-barcoded 5' primer with a J-beta primer mix, a second PCR ran for roughly 7 to 12 cycles. TCRdb reprocessed the 5' RACE reads with MiXCR, giving one entry per CDR3 protein. The table lists around 700,000 distinct CDR3 sequences, around 25% of them singletons. The same data also went into a second study, on T cells of mothers and their children.

Source material: blood. These receptors were taken from a boy between 10 and 17 years old in good health.

The chain joins TRBV4-2 to TRBJ2-7; TRBD1 is a possible D gene (6 bases). Germline V gives CDR1 LGHNA, CDR2 YNFKEQ. This CDR3 comprises 14 residues. V was cut by 0 bases and J by 11 bases, with 17 bases left in between. CDR3 residues: CASSQDNQGSPKYF. The CDR3 DNA follows: TGTGCCAGCAGCCAAGATAACCAGGGGAGCCCAAAGTACTTC.

This clonotype has more than one count but fewer than ten. This rearrangement joins TRBV29-1 to TRBJ2-1; possible D gene TRBD2, 5 bases. V lost 6 bases, J lost 7 bases, and 13 bases lay in between. The V gene's germline CDR1 is SQVTM and CDR2 ANQGSEA. CDR3 length: 12 amino acids. CDR3 sequence: CSVELASNEQFF. CDR3 nucleotides: TGCAGCGTAGAATTAGCGTCGAATGAGCAGTTCTTC.

There are a few counts of this clonotype. The chain couples TRBV20-1 to TRBJ2-5; tentatively, D is TRBD1 or TRBD2 (5 bases each). Trimming stripped 2 bases from V and 0 bases from J, with 7 bases between. The CDR3 runs to 13 residues. Germline CDR1 and CDR2: DFQATT and SNEGSKA (reference sequence). The CDR3 DNA follows: TGCAGTGCTAGATCGGGACACCAAGAGACCCAGTACTTC. This sequence encodes CSARSGHQETQYF.

V usage is TRBV24-1 and J usage is TRBJ2-1; D may be TRBD2 (6 bases). Germline V gene sequence: CDR1 KGHDR, CDR2 SFDVKD. CDR3 length: 13 residues. Trimming shortened V by 10 bases and J by 5 bases, and 14 bases separated the two germline ends. The CDR3 sequence: CATGGVSNNEQFF. The DNA for the CDR3 is TGTGCCACTGGAGGGGTATCTAACAATGAGCAGTTCTTC.

This chain connects TRBV5-1 to TRBJ2-3; unclear D gene. The CDR3 has 14 residues. Trimming took off 0 bases at V and 6 bases at J, with 11 bases between the two ends. The V gene's germline CDR1 is SGHRS and CDR2 YFSETQ. In DNA, the CDR3 is TGCGCCAGCAGCTTGGTGGGTCGTGTGGATACGCAGTATTTT. This encodes CASSLVGRVDTQYF.

The chain couples TRBV7-9 to TRBJ2-3, with TRBD1 identical over 8 bases. Trimming at V came to 10 bases and at J to 4 bases, leaving 4 bases not matched to a gene. This CDR3 region has 12 residues. CDR1 is SEHNR and CDR2 is FQNEAQ in the germline V gene (reference sequence). CDR3 residues: CAITQGADTQYF. The CDR3 DNA reads TGTGCCATCACACAGGGGGCAGATACGCAGTATTTT.

The chain recombines TRBV6-4 with TRBJ1-1; a weak D match, TRBD1 (6 bases). The CDR3 extends over 14 amino acids. Trimming took off 6 bases at V and 8 bases at J, with 19 bases between the two ends. Per germline, CDR1 MRHNA and CDR2 SNTAGT. The CDR3 DNA is TGTGCCAGCAGCCTCTCAAGTGATGGACAGGAAGCTTTCTTT. This gives the protein CASSLSSDGQEAFF.

J is TRBJ2-2 and V is TRBV7-2; TRBD1 might be the D (6 bases). The CDR3 is 15 residues long. CDR1 and CDR2 from the germline V gene are SGHTA and FQGNSA. Trimming took off 5 bases at V and 7 bases at J, with 17 bases between the two ends. As DNA, the CDR3 is TGTGCCAGCAGCCGGACAGACCTATATAGCGGGGAGCTGTTTTTT. This translates into CASSRTDLYSGELFF. The full variable domain, with the rest looked up from reference TRBV7-2 and TRBJ2-2, is GAGVSQSPSNKVTEKGKDVELRCDPISGHTALYWYRQSLGQGLEFLIYFQGNSAPDKSGLPSDRFSAERTGGSVSTLTIQRTQQEDSAVYLCASSRTDLYSGELFFGEGSRLTVL.

This chain uses TRBV20-1 with TRBJ2-5, with D possibly being TRBD1 or TRBD2 (5 bases each). The CDR3 runs 14 residues. V gave up 0 bases and J gave up 2 bases, with 10 bases separating them. The germline gives CDR1 DFQATT, CDR2 SNEGSKA (reference sequence). CDR3 in amino acids: CSAREDWGQETQYF. Written as DNA, the CDR3 is TGCAGTGCTAGAGAGGATTGGGGGCAAGAGACCCAGTACTTC.

This chain uses TRBV29-1 with TRBJ2-5; 9 bases align to TRBD1. With 8 bases clipped from V and 4 bases from J, the junction kept 8 bases outside the gene matches. CDR1 and CDR2 (germline): SQVTM, ANQGSEA. The CDR3 extends over 13 amino acids. The CDR3 here is CSTYRGHRETQYF. Here the CDR3 DNA reads TGCAGCACGTACAGGGGGCACCGAGAGACCCAGTACTTC.

This clonotype was observed a handful of times. The chain uses TRBV20-1 and TRBJ1-1; TRBD1 might be the D (6 bases). Trimming removed 5 bases from V and 5 bases from J, with 18 bases in between. The CDR3 loop spans 14 amino acids. Germline V gives CDR1 DFQATT, CDR2 SNEGSKA (reference sequence). Here the CDR3 DNA reads TGCAGTGCTGCTAATAGTGACAGGTTTACTGAAGCTTTCTTT. Translating gives CSAANSDRFTEAFF.

This clonotype turned up a few times. This chain connects TRBV7-2 to TRBJ1-5; possible D gene TRBD1, 5 bases. CDR1 and CDR2 (germline): SGHTA, FQGNSA. The CDR3 extends over 15 amino acids. Trimming cost V 2 bases and J 6 bases, with 14 bases left between them. In nucleotides, the CDR3 is TGTGCCAGCAGCTTAACCGGGGACGGGCTTCAGCCCCAGCATTTT. Translated, it gives CASSLTGDGLQPQHF.

This sequence joins TRBV28 and TRBJ2-5; no reliable D call. Trimming shortened V by 7 bases and J by 4 bases, and 16 bases separated the two germline ends. The CDR3 consists of 14 residues. Germline-derived CDR1 and CDR2 are MDHEN and SYDVKM. In DNA, the CDR3 is TGTGCCAGCATGGGCGGTGGCTTAGGAGAGACCCAGTACTTC. The encoded protein is CASMGGGLGETQYF.

This clonotype was detected only a few times. The chain has TRBV12-5 and TRBJ2-7; a possible D gene is TRBD2 (5 bases). V gave up 3 bases and J gave up 2 bases, with 14 bases separating them. Germline assignment: CDR1 LGHNT and CDR2 FRNRAP. The CDR3 sequence is 15 residues long. The CDR3 protein is CASGFRPTSPYEQYF. CDR3 nucleotide sequence: TGTGCTAGTGGTTTTCGGCCCACTAGTCCCTACGAGCAGTACTTC.

The rearrangement uses TRBV5-1 and TRBJ2-1, with 9 bases matching TRBD2. The CDR3 loop spans 15 amino acids. Trimming cost V 3 bases and J 5 bases; bases outside gene matches: 6. Germline lookup yields CDR1 SGHRS and CDR2 YFSETQ. CDR3 protein: CASSYLAGANNEQFF. CDR3 sequence (DNA): TGCGCCAGCAGCTACTTAGCGGGGGCGAACAATGAGCAGTTCTTC.

CDR3 coding DNA: TGTGCCAGCAGCTTAGGGGGTTTAAATCAGCCCCAGCATTTT. Translated: CASSLGGLNQPQHF. The V and J genes are TRBV7-8 and TRBJ1-5; D is uncertain. Trimming pared 1 base from V and 4 bases from J, leaving 8 bases between. This CDR3 has 14 residues. Germline V gene lookup returns CDR1 SGHVS and CDR2 FQNEAQ. Complete variable domain (other parts from reference TRBV7-8 and TRBJ1-5): GAGVSQSPRYKVAKRGQDVALRCDPISGHVSLFWYQQALGQGPEFLTYFQNEAQLDKSGLPSDRFFAERPEGSVSTLKIQRTQQEDSAVYLCASSLGGLNQPQHFGDGTRLSIL.

This clonotype was detected only a few times. The V call is TRBV10-3, the J call TRBJ2-5; D might be TRBD2 (6 bases). The end of the DNA is better explained by TRBJ2-1, so the J call may be wrong. The germline CDR1 and CDR2 sequences are ENHRY and SYGVKD. CDR3 length: 13 amino acids. The CDR3 reads CAISGVEGGEQFF. The CDR3 DNA reads as TGTGCCATCAGTGGGGTAGAAGGAGGGGAGCAGTTCTTC.

This clonotype was found a few times. The V call is TRBV9, the J call TRBJ1-1, with TRBD1 identical over 11 bases. V gave up 3 bases and J gave up 10 bases; unmatched junction bases: 11. The CDR3 totals 15 residues. The germline gives CDR1 SGDLS, CDR2 YYNGEE. CDR3 DNA sequence: TGTGCCAGCAGCGCAGGGTGGGGACAGGGGGAAAGAGCTTTCTTT. Translated, it gives CASSAGWGQGERAFF.

V usage is TRBV14 and J usage is TRBJ2-3; no clear D. The V and J ends lost 0 bases and 7 bases respectively, with 11 bases between them. CDR3 length equals 14 residues. Germline values: CDR1 SGHDN, CDR2 FVKESK. The CDR3 sequence is CASSQDTAFNTQYF. In nucleotides, the CDR3 is TGTGCCAGCAGCCAAGATACCGCCTTTAATACGCAGTATTTT.

The chain links TRBV9 to TRBJ1-3; no clear D. The CDR3 extends over 12 amino acids. Per the germline V gene, CDR1 is SGDLS and CDR2 is YYNGEE. V was shortened by 3 bases and J by 2 bases, with 3 bases between the two germline ends. CDR3 DNA: TGTGCCAGCAGCGATACTGGAAACACCATATATTTT. As protein: CASSDTGNTIYF.